Listed here are 19 T cell receptor beta chains from one sample, sequenced in a study of Graves' ophthalmopathy and Graves' hyperthyroidism listed by TCRdb under 2018. Sequencing relied on an Illumina HiSeq 2000. For repertoire sequencing, TCR beta CDR3 regions were amplified from RNA transcripts. The first round was an RT-PCR using HTBI primers with the Qiagen OneStep RT-PCR kit, and this first round was followed by a second-round multiplex PCR, then size selection and purification. TCRdb reworked the public reads: Q25 trimming with fastp, MiXCR clone assembly, productive beta chains retained. Duplicate CDR3 protein sequences are folded into a single record with the most common DNA and genes. For this sample there are approximately 640,000 distinct CDR3 sequences; 35% to 50% appear just once. In total, the top ten clones hold more than 3% of the sample. The sample was peripheral blood. The receptors were gathered from an adult man with Graves' ophthalmopathy.

This clonotype showed up just a few times. The rearrangement uses TRBV20-1 and TRBJ1-2; 12 nucleotides agree with TRBD1. V shed 6 bases, J shed 0 bases, and the junction held 5 bases outside the gene matches. This CDR3 contains 15 residues. The germline V gene has CDR1 DFQATT and CDR2 SNEGSKA (reference sequence). CDR3 in DNA: TGCAGTGCCACCGGGACAGGGGGCTCTAACTATGGCTACACCTTC. Residues: CSATGTGGSNYGYTF.

This clonotype was seen only once. Likely a read error: the CDR3 ends without its conserved phenylalanine or tryptophan. The chain has TRBV7-9 and TRBJ2-5; 7 nucleotides line up with TRBD2. Germline V lookup: CDR1 SEHNR, CDR2 FQNEAQ (reference sequence). This CDR3 has 15 amino acids. V was pared by 1 base and J by 4 bases, with 6 bases of the junction left unmatched. Here the CDR3 reads CASSLDGEGRETQYL. The DNA for the CDR3 is TGTGCCAGCAGCTTAGATGGGGAGGGTCGAGAGACCCAGTACCTC.

J is TRBJ2-1 and V is TRBV20-1; D ambiguous. The CDR3 sequence is 13 residues long. The germline V gene encodes CDR1 DFQATT and CDR2 SNEGSKA (reference sequence). With 1 base removed from V and 4 bases from J, the gap between germline ends came to 8 bases. CDR3 DNA: TGCAGTGCTAGAGTGCGGAGTTACAATGAGCAGTTCTTC. Protein sequence: CSARVRSYNEQFF.

This clonotype appeared many times. The V and J genes are TRBV12-5 and TRBJ1-5; D unresolved. The CDR3 runs to 12 residues. The V end was cut by 6 bases, the J end by 0 bases, with 3 bases between. CDR1 is LGHNT and CDR2 is FRNRAP in the germline V gene. The CDR3 nucleotides are TGTGCTAGTGGGGGTAGCAATCAGCCCCAGCATTTT. It codes for CASGGSNQPQHF.

The genes are TRBV12-3 or TRBV12-4 and TRBJ1-2, with D tentatively TRBD1 (6 bases). With 4 bases removed from V and 4 bases from J, the gap between germline ends came to 16 bases. The CDR3 totals 15 residues. The CDR3 loop is CASSYVQGDLYGYTF. CDR3 in DNA: TGTGCCAGCAGTTATGTACAGGGTGATCTCTATGGCTACACCTTC.

The rearrangement links TRBV24-1 to TRBJ2-6, with 10 bases lining up with TRBD1. Looked up from germline, CDR1 is KGHDR and CDR2 is SFDVKD. The CDR3 contains 18 residues. V trimming: 5 bases; J trimming: 3 bases; junction bases outside the gene matches: 9. The DNA for the CDR3 is TGTGCCACCAGTGGGGGGACAGGGGTATGTTTTGGGGCCAACGTCCTGACTTTC. This gives the protein CATSGGTGVCFGANVLTF.

This clonotype was seen ten or more times. This chain uses TRBV19 with TRBJ1-1, with TRBD1 matching 8 bases. In germline, CDR1 is LNHDA, CDR2 SQIVND (reference sequence). The CDR3 consists of 16 residues. V lost 3 bases to trimming and J lost 0 bases; unmatched junction nucleotides: 6. The CDR3 is CASSMRTGNMNTEAFF. For the CDR3, the DNA is TGTGCCAGTAGTATGAGGACAGGGAACATGAACACTGAAGCTTTCTTT.

In DNA, the CDR3 is TGCAGCTTAACCCCGGACAGACTCACCGGGGAGCTGTTTTTT. Its translation is CSLTPDRLTGELFF. The chain recombines TRBV29-1 with TRBJ2-2; D possibly corresponds to TRBD1 (6 bases). This CDR3 is 14 amino acids long. CDR1 and CDR2 (germline): SQVTM, ANQGSEA. Between the trimmed V and J ends, which lost 8 bases and 4 bases, there was a span of 17 bases.

This clonotype has ten or more counts. V is TRBV9 and J is TRBJ1-6; possible D gene TRBD1, 6 bases. CDR1 and CDR2 (germline): SGDLS, YYNGEE. V was pared by 0 bases and J by 6 bases, with 13 bases between. The CDR3 has 16 residues. The CDR3: CASSVESGAGNSPLHF. The DNA for the CDR3 is TGTGCCAGCAGCGTAGAGTCAGGGGCAGGTAATTCACCCCTCCACTTT.

The chain employs TRBV15 and TRBJ1-1, with D unresolved. The CDR3 spans 14 residues. Trimming pared 1 base from V and 8 bases from J, leaving 14 bases between. Germline assignment: CDR1 LNHNV and CDR2 YYDKDF (reference sequence). CDR3 sequence (DNA): TGTGCCACCAGCAGAGTTCGGCCGGAATGGGAAGCTTTCTTT. Protein product: CATSRVRPEWEAFF.

The chain links TRBV29-1 to TRBJ1-1; D uncertain. From germline, CDR1 is SQVTM and CDR2 ANQGSEA. The CDR3 length is 10 residues. The V end lost 8 bases, the J end lost 1 base, and 5 bases lay between the germline ends. CDR3 in amino acids: CSLGNTEAFF. Written as DNA, the CDR3 is TGCAGCTTAGGGAACACTGAAGCTTTCTTT.

The chain carries TRBV7-6 and TRBJ2-2; no reliable D call. The CDR3 extends over 12 amino acids. CDR1 is SGHVS and CDR2 is FNYEAQ in the germline V gene. V lost 3 bases to trimming and J lost 8 bases, with 7 bases between them. The CDR3 coding sequence is TGTGCCAGCAGCTTCGGTGAGGGGGAGCTGTTTTTT. It specifies CASSFGEGELFF.

The J gene is TRBJ1-2, the V gene TRBV29-1, with TRBD1 as a possible D gene (6 bases). Trimming shortened V by 1 base and J by 3 bases, and 12 bases separated the two germline ends. Germline CDR1 SQVTM, CDR2 ANQGSEA. This CDR3 contains 14 residues. The CDR3 here is CSVEGKQGDYGYTF. The CDR3 nucleotides read TGCAGCGTTGAAGGCAAACAGGGAGACTATGGCTACACCTTC.

The CDR3 sequence is CASRARDYGYTF. CDR3 bases: TGTGCCAGCAGGGCTCGGGACTATGGCTACACCTTC. The J gene is TRBJ1-2, the V gene TRBV3-1, with D uncertain. Germline V gene lookup returns CDR1 LGHDT and CDR2 YNNKEL (reference sequence). V lost 6 bases, J lost 3 bases, and 8 bases lay in between. The CDR3 is 12 residues long.

The rearrangement links TRBV12-3 or TRBV12-4 to TRBJ1-1; D not resolved. The CDR3 covers 15 residues. The V end lost 5 bases, the J end lost 1 base, and 14 bases lay between the germline ends. CDR3 in DNA: TGTGCCAGCAGTCCCCGTGGGGAGTGGAACACTGAAGCTTTCTTT. Translated: CASSPRGEWNTEAFF.

This clonotype has ten or more counts. The V call is TRBV19, the J call TRBJ1-1; D may be TRBD1 (5 bases). V lost 3 bases and J lost 10, with 18 bases in between. CDR1 LNHDA and CDR2 SQIVND come from the germline V gene (reference sequence). The CDR3 contains 14 residues. As DNA, the CDR3 is TGTGCCAGTAGTATCTCCCCAGGGAGCTGGGTAGCTTTCTTT. Its protein is CASSISPGSWVAFF.

This clonotype has ten or more counts. V and J are TRBV7-9 and TRBJ2-7; D unresolved. Germline assignment: CDR1 SEHNR and CDR2 FQNEAQ (reference sequence). This CDR3 has 14 residues. V was clipped by 0 bases and J by 7 bases, with 13 bases between them. In DNA, the CDR3 is TGTGCCAGCAGCTTAGCTGGGAAATCTGGTGAGCAGTACTTC. Protein product: CASSLAGKSGEQYF.

This clonotype was counted at least ten times. The chain carries TRBV2 and TRBJ1-2, with a weak D call TRBD1 (6 bases). CDR3 size: 14 residues. CDR1 is SNHLY and CDR2 is FYNNEI in the germline V gene. The V gene lost 2 bases and the J gene lost 2 bases, with 9 bases spanning the gap. The CDR3 nucleotides read TGTGCCAGCAGTGAACAGGGGACCAACTATGGCTACACCTTC. This translates into CASSEQGTNYGYTF. Full variable domain (outside the CDR3, taken from reference TRBV2 and TRBJ1-2): EPEVTQTPSHQVTQMGQEVILRCVPISNHLYFYWYRQILGQKVEFLVSFYNNEISEKSEIFDDQFSVERPDGSNFTLKIRSTKLEDSAMYFCASSEQGTNYGYTFGSGTRLTVV.

This rearrangement joins TRBV15 to TRBJ1-4; tentative D call: TRBD1 (5 bases). The CDR3 extends over 12 amino acids. Germline lookup yields CDR1 LNHNV and CDR2 YYDKDF (reference sequence). Trimming took 0 bases from V and 14 from J, leaving 10 bases between them. The DNA of the CDR3 is TGTGCCACCAGCAGAGATCGGGGGTGGCTGTTTTTT. It encodes CATSRDRGWLFF.